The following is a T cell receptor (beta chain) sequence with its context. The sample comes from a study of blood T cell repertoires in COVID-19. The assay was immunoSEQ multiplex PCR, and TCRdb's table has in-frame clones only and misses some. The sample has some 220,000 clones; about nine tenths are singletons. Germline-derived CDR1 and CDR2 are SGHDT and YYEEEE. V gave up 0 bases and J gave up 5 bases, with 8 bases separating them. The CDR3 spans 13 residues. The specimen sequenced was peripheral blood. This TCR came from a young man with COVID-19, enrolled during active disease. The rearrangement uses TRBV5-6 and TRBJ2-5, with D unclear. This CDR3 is CASSLVAAETQYF. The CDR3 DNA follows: TGTGCCAGCAGCTTGGTGGCAGCGGAGACCCAGTACTTC.